The following is a T cell receptor beta chain sequence with its context. It has no known antigen specificity. No clone much larger than this one lies a single base away; base qualities are absent. This sample was included in a study of T cell clonotyping in hematopoietic cell transplantation (dated by TCRdb to 2020 to 2023). Turning to the overall study: Pretransplant samples from recipients were collected after cytoreduction. Recruitment of patients was conducted between 2015 and 2017, and follow-up was continued until late 2020 or death. In the study, 140 or so blood samples were gathered from roughly 40 consecutive transplant recipients and their related donors. Broad study findings and their caveats: Overlap with donor repertoires was found for only a small fraction of recipient repertoires, with over 97% found to appear de novo at the given depth. Broader TCR repertoire diversity after transplant was predicted by Inverse Simpson Index values from donors and from recipients before transplant. Recipient TCR diversity fell after transplant, with pathologically expanded clonotypes rising progressively from day 30 to day 180. The sample size was limited and the cells went unsorted, which meant the CD4 and CD8 repertoire contributions could not be told apart.

In the paper's terms, the time point label means: recipient sample about 28 days before transplant, after cytoreduction. Recipient blood was collected about 28 days before transplant and at days 30, 100 and 180 after transplant. Using Nuclei Lysis Solution, genomic DNA was extracted from unfractionated peripheral blood mononuclear cells that were either fresh or cryopreserved. The immunoSEQ assay, a bias-controlled multiplex PCR with V- and J-specific primers, was used to amplify TCR beta CDR3 regions from genomic DNA. In a second PCR step, a proprietary barcode and Illumina adapter sequences were attached to the CDR3 amplicons. CDR3 libraries were sequenced on an Illumina MiSeq instrument. As for the original processing: Export and quality control were handled in immunoSEQ Analyzer 3.0, while downstream analyses relied on R Bioconductor and Immunarch. Only productive rearrangements within the normalized downsampled data set were used in the calculation of repertoire metrics. Pathologically expanded clonotypes were defined as those larger than 5 templates in the normalized cohort. Repertoire diversity was measured with the Inverse Simpson Index. The non-normalized data set was used for CMV-specificity analyses so that all clonotypes could be captured. Sourced from immuneACCESS, this table was stored by TCRdb with only in-frame sequences that have V and J called. A share of the clones is absent; for the studies checked, an unresolved V gene accounts for under half, and the remainder has no known explanation. The V and J calls and clone size come from that table; D and trimming were worked out from the DNA. The sample table contains 20,000 to 25,000 clones; only one count was recorded for under 90% of them. Clones ranked in the top ten supply 3.7% of the sample.

Measured from the cysteine to the phenylalanine, the CDR3 is 14 residues long. This entry keeps only the CDR3 DNA: 42 bases, framed from base 1. CDR1 MNHNS and CDR2 SASEGT are derived from the germline V gene. Trimming takes 3 bases from V and 2 bases from J, and the germline ends sit 11 bases apart. Sample: peripheral blood mononuclear cells, taken before stem cell transplant. This sequence uses TRBV6-1 and TRBJ2-7; the D region is possibly TRBD1 or TRBD2, each matching across 7 bases. This receptor was obtained from a man aged 18 to 30 with biphenotypic leukemia. Some clones in this sample may be carry-over from other donors' samples. The DNA sequence is given as TGTGCCAGCAGTGACAGGGGGACTACCTACGAGCAGTACTTC. It translates as CASSDRGTTYEQYF.